The entry below describes one T cell receptor beta chain. These data are taken from a study of CD8 T cells in Susac syndrome. In blood CD8+ and CD4+ T cells, TCR beta underwent sequencing. Random hexamers primed reverse transcription of about 0.45 to 1 ug RNA. By means of immunoSEQ multiplex PCR, TCR beta CDR3 spanning 54 Vbeta and 13 Jbeta underwent amplification. TCRdb fed the immunoSEQ multiplex PCR reads into MiXCR, producing one record per CDR3 protein. In the table there are approximately 180,000 distinct CDR3 sequences, roughly 94% of which are singletons. Germline CDR1 is SQVTM and CDR2 is ANQGSEA. The CDR3 sequence is 15 residues long. The ends were cut back, 4 bases at V and 2 bases at J, with 15 bases in the middle.

The chain carries TRBV29-1 and TRBJ1-3; D is unresolved. The sample consisted of CD4+ T cells from PBMCs. This receptor was identified in a human donor with Susac syndrome. CDR3 in amino acids: CSVVSRREPGNTIYF. CDR3 DNA: TGCAGCGTTGTATCTCGGCGGGAACCTGGAAACACCATATATTTT.